This entry lists 24 T cell receptor beta chains sequenced from one sample in a study of neoadjuvant anti-PD-1 for oral cavity cancer. Time point specified: after neoadjuvant nivolumab, at surgical resection. Generated by immunoSEQ multiplex PCR, the TCRdb table keeps only in-frame clones and is missing some. This table has 55,000 to 80,000 clones, 86% appearing once. Material: PBMCs, obtained after nivolumab (anti-PD-1) treatment. Receptor source: a person aged 35-79 years with oral cavity squamous cell carcinoma.

This clone has only one observation. The rearrangement uses TRBV29-1 and TRBJ1-5; 7 positions match TRBD1. The V and J ends lost 2 bases and 2 bases, in that order; junction bases with no gene match: 3. CDR1 is SQVTM, CDR2 ANQGSEA, per germline. The CDR3 is made up of 14 amino acids. The CDR3 loop is CSVEIGGGNQPQHF. In DNA form, the CDR3 reads TGCAGCGTTGAAATAGGGGGCGGCAATCAGCCCCAGCATTTT.

This clone was observed a single time. V and J are TRBV7-8 and TRBJ2-7; 7 bases are a match to TRBD1. The V and J ends lost 5 bases and 2 bases, in that order; junction bases with no gene match: 3. There are 13 residues in the CDR3. CDR1 is SGHVS, CDR2 FQNEAQ, per germline. Here the CDR3 DNA reads TGTGCCAGCAGCCCGGGACAGACCTACGAGCAGTACTTC. This sequence encodes CASSPGQTYEQYF.

V usage is TRBV2 and J usage is TRBJ1-4; D is uncertain. This CDR3 contains 13 residues. V lost 7 bases and J lost 6, with 12 bases in between. Per the germline V gene, CDR1 is SNHLY and CDR2 is FYNNEI. In nucleotides, the CDR3 is TGTGCCAGCAACGGCGCCGTCTATGAAAAACTGTTTTTT. It codes for CASNGAVYEKLFF.

The rearrangement links TRBV15 to TRBJ2-2, with D hard to call. V lost 0 bases and J 4 bases, leaving 9 bases between the germline ends. The CDR3 has 15 amino acids. The germline V gene has CDR1 LNHNV and CDR2 YYDKDF (reference sequence). The CDR3 sequence is CATSRDVSPTGELFF. CDR3 nucleotide sequence: TGTGCCACCAGCAGAGATGTCAGCCCCACCGGGGAGCTGTTTTTT.

This clone was detected a few times. The chain uses TRBV7-3 and TRBJ1-1, with D possibly TRBD1 on 5 matching bases. CDR1 and CDR2 from the germline V gene are SGHTA and FQGTGA. V shed 5 bases and J shed 3 bases, with 10 bases lying between them. The CDR3 runs to 13 residues. CDR3 residues: CASSLAGYTEAFF. CDR3 nucleotides: TGTGCCAGCAGCCTAGCAGGGTACACTGAAGCTTTCTTT. Variable domain in full (rest from reference TRBV7-3 and TRBJ1-1): GAGVSQTPSNKVTEKGKYVELRCDPISGHTALYWYRQSLGQGPEFLIYFQGTGAADDSGLPNDRFFAVRPEGSVSTLKIQRTERGDSAVYLCASSLAGYTEAFFGQGTRLTVV.

The CDR3 here is CASSADRGVKFF. In nucleotides, the CDR3 is TGTGCCAGCAGCGCGGACAGGGGGGTCAAGTTCTTC. This chain joins TRBV5-8 and TRBJ2-1; TRBD1 agrees at 10 bases. In germline, CDR1 is SGHTS, CDR2 YDEGEE. The J segment lost 14 bases and the V segment lost 4 bases, leaving 6 bases of the junction unmatched. The CDR3 runs 12 residues.

CDR3 in DNA: TGTGCCATCAGTGACGGGGCGGCCAAAAACATTCAGTACTTC. Amino acids: CAISDGAAKNIQYF. The chain links TRBV10-3 to TRBJ2-4; D may correspond to TRBD1 or TRBD2 (5 bases each). Trimming left V 3 bases short and J 1 base short, with 7 bases between. Germline CDR1 reads ENHRY; CDR2 reads SYGVKD. There are 14 residues in the CDR3.

The J gene is TRBJ2-1, the V gene TRBV6-1; TRBD2 matches 15 bases. Germline assignment: CDR1 MNHNS and CDR2 SASEGT. The CDR3 consists of 21 residues. J gave up 2 bases and V 1 base, and 12 bases lay outside the gene matches. DNA for the CDR3: TGTGCCAGCAGTGAAGTCGGGTGGGGACTAGCGGGGGGCCCCACCTACAATGAGCAGTTCTTC. The encoded protein is CASSEVGWGLAGGPTYNEQFF.

The table lists this clone with a count of one. The gene calls are TRBV11-2 and TRBJ1-4; a weak D match, TRBD1 (5 bases). Germline values: CDR1 SGHAT, CDR2 FQNNGV. The V end was cut by 9 bases, the J end by 5 bases, with 13 bases between. CDR3 size: 13 residues. CDR3 sequence (DNA): TGTGCCAGTAGGGACCGGGGAAATGAAAAACTGTTTTTT. Translating it yields CASRDRGNEKLFF.

CDR3 region: CASTDDNEQFF. CDR3 nucleotides: TGTGCCAGCACGGACGACAATGAGCAGTTCTTC. This rearrangement joins TRBV7-9 to TRBJ2-1; no clear D. The CDR3 length is 11 residues. Germline assignment: CDR1 SEHNR and CDR2 FQNEAQ (reference sequence). V lost 7 bases, J lost 5 bases, and 6 bases lay in between.

The V gene is TRBV19, the J gene TRBJ1-5; tentatively, D is TRBD1 (5 bases). Trimming removed 6 bases at V and 9 bases at J, with 12 bases between. The CDR3 consists of 12 residues. Germline V gene lookup returns CDR1 LNHDA and CDR2 SQIVND (reference sequence). The DNA of the CDR3 is TGTGCCAGTAGGCAGGGCGGAGGGCCCCAGCATTTT. Translated, it gives CASRQGGGPQHF.

The chain uses TRBV10-1 and TRBJ2-3, with a possible D match to TRBD2 (5 bases). The germline V gene encodes CDR1 WNHNN and CDR2 SYGVQD (reference sequence). This CDR3 is built from 16 residues. Trimming cost V 3 bases and J 1 base, with 14 bases left between them. The CDR3 region is CASSDPGLHGTDTQYF. CDR3 nucleotides: TGCGCCAGCAGTGACCCAGGACTCCACGGCACAGATACGCAGTATTTT.

The V gene is TRBV5-4, the J gene TRBJ2-7, with 7 bases matching TRBD1. The CDR3 runs 13 residues. CDR1 and CDR2 from the germline V gene are SGHNT and YYREEE (reference sequence). V was clipped by 5 bases and J by 5 bases; unmatched bases: 7. This CDR3 reads CASRRQGSDEQYF. As DNA, the CDR3 is TGTGCCAGCAGACGACAGGGTAGCGACGAGCAGTACTTC.

The rearrangement joins TRBV30 to TRBJ1-1; D ambiguous. CDR3 size: 15 residues. V was cut by 5 bases and J by 11 bases, with 27 bases left in between. CDR1 GTSNPN and CDR2 SVGIG come from the germline V gene (reference sequence). The DNA for the CDR3 is TGTGCCTGGTCCCCTAGTGCTTCCCTCCTTTTGAATGCTTTCTTT. Its protein product is CAWSPSASLLLNAFF.

The rearrangement uses TRBV29-1 and TRBJ2-7, with 8 bases aligning to TRBD1. Germline V lookup: CDR1 SQVTM, CDR2 ANQGSEA. The CDR3 has 13 amino acids. The ends lost 6 bases at V and 4 bases at J; junction bases unmatched: 8. CDR3 bases: TGCAGCGTAGAAACAGGGGGGCGGTACGAGCAGTACTTC. Amino acid sequence: CSVETGGRYEQYF.

This chain uses TRBV7-9 with TRBJ2-3; 7 bases are shared with TRBD2. The junction had 3 bases not matched to a gene; V was cut back by 4 bases and J by 2 bases. The CDR3 is 14 residues long. Germline-derived CDR1 and CDR2 are SEHNR and FQNEAQ (reference sequence). CDR3 in amino acids: CASSSAGATDTQYF. CDR3 nucleotides: TGTGCCAGCAGCTCGGCGGGAGCCACAGATACGCAGTATTTT.

The chain joins TRBV5-5 to TRBJ1-3; D gene unclear. V was trimmed by 0 bases and J by 0 bases, leaving 4 bases between them. CDR1 and CDR2 from the germline V gene are SGHKS and YYEKEE (reference sequence). CDR3 length equals 14 residues. The CDR3 DNA reads TGTGCCAGCAGCTTGGTGTTCTCTGGAAACACCATATATTTT. Translated, it gives CASSLVFSGNTIYF.

V is TRBV6-1 and J is TRBJ1-5; 8 nucleotides agree with TRBD1. The germline CDR1 and CDR2 sequences are MNHNS and SASEGT. The CDR3 sequence is 15 residues long. V was pared by 3 bases and J by 3 bases, with 4 bases of the junction left unmatched. The CDR3 loop reads CASSEGQVFNQPQHF. CDR3 nucleotide sequence: TGTGCCAGCAGTGAGGGACAGGTATTCAATCAGCCCCAGCATTTT.

This clone was recorded only once. The V and J genes are TRBV11-2 and TRBJ2-5; 8 bases are a match to TRBD2. CDR3 size: 14 residues. J gave up 4 bases and V 1 base, and 2 bases lay outside the gene matches. Germline V gene data show CDR1 as SGHAT and CDR2 as FQNNGV. DNA for the CDR3: TGTGCCAGCAGCTTAGTAGCGGGGCTAGAGACCCAGTACTTC. It yields the protein CASSLVAGLETQYF. The full variable domain, its missing parts supplied by reference TRBV11-2 and TRBJ2-5, is EAGVAQSPRYKIIEKRQSVAFWCNPISGHATLYWYQQILGQGPKLLIQFQNNGVVDDSQLPKDRFSAERLKGVDSTLKIQPAKLEDSAVYLCASSLVAGLETQYFGPGTRLLVL.

The CDR3: CASSQDLAGRSPLHF. CDR3 in DNA: TGCGCCAGCAGCCAAGATTTAGCAGGGCGCTCACCCCTCCACTTT. The V and J genes are TRBV4-1 and TRBJ1-6; weak D call: TRBD1 (5 bases). The V gene's germline CDR1 is MGHRA and CDR2 YSYEKL. This CDR3 is built from 15 residues. Trimming removed 0 bases at V and 10 bases at J, with 13 bases between.

The genes are TRBV7-9 and TRBJ2-3; D may be TRBD1 or TRBD2 (5 bases each). The CDR3 extends over 13 amino acids. Germline CDR1 SEHNR, CDR2 FQNEAQ (reference sequence). The CDR3 region is CAGQRGAMDTQYF. CDR3 DNA sequence: TGTGCAGGGCAGAGGGGAGCGATGGATACGCAGTATTTT.

The chain has TRBV2 and TRBJ1-4; 7 nucleotides agree with TRBD1. The CDR3 covers 17 residues. V shed 7 bases, J shed 4 bases, and the junction held 15 bases outside the gene matches. Germline V CDR1 and CDR2: SNHLY, FYNNEI. CDR3: CASTLLTGNIGNEKLFF. CDR3 DNA sequence: TGTGCCAGCACCCTACTGACAGGGAATATTGGTAATGAAAAACTGTTTTTT. Using reference TRBV2 and TRBJ1-4 for the parts outside the CDR3, the full variable domain is EPEVTQTPSHQVTQMGQEVILRCVPISNHLYFYWYRQILGQKVEFLVSFYNNEISEKSEIFDDQFSVERPDGSNFTLKIRSTKLEDSAMYFCASTLLTGNIGNEKLFFGSGTQLSVL.

The chain is built from TRBV5-4 and TRBJ2-7, with a possible D match to TRBD2 (6 bases). Between the trimmed V and J ends, which lost 1 base and 0 bases, there was a span of 11 bases. Germline values: CDR1 SGHNT, CDR2 YYREEE (reference sequence). This CDR3 has 15 amino acids. CDR3 sequence (DNA): TGTGCCAGCAGCTTGCCAGGGACTGCCTCCTACGAGCAGTACTTC. This translates into CASSLPGTASYEQYF.

The rearrangement uses TRBV6-6 and TRBJ1-3; 7 bases match TRBD1. Trimming took 6 bases from V and 3 from J; bases not matched to a gene: 8. The CDR3 extends over 15 amino acids. Germline values: CDR1 MNHNY, CDR2 SVGAGI (reference sequence). The CDR3 sequence is CASRETGVGGNTIYF. The CDR3, as DNA: TGTGCCAGCAGGGAAACAGGGGTTGGTGGAAACACCATATATTTT.